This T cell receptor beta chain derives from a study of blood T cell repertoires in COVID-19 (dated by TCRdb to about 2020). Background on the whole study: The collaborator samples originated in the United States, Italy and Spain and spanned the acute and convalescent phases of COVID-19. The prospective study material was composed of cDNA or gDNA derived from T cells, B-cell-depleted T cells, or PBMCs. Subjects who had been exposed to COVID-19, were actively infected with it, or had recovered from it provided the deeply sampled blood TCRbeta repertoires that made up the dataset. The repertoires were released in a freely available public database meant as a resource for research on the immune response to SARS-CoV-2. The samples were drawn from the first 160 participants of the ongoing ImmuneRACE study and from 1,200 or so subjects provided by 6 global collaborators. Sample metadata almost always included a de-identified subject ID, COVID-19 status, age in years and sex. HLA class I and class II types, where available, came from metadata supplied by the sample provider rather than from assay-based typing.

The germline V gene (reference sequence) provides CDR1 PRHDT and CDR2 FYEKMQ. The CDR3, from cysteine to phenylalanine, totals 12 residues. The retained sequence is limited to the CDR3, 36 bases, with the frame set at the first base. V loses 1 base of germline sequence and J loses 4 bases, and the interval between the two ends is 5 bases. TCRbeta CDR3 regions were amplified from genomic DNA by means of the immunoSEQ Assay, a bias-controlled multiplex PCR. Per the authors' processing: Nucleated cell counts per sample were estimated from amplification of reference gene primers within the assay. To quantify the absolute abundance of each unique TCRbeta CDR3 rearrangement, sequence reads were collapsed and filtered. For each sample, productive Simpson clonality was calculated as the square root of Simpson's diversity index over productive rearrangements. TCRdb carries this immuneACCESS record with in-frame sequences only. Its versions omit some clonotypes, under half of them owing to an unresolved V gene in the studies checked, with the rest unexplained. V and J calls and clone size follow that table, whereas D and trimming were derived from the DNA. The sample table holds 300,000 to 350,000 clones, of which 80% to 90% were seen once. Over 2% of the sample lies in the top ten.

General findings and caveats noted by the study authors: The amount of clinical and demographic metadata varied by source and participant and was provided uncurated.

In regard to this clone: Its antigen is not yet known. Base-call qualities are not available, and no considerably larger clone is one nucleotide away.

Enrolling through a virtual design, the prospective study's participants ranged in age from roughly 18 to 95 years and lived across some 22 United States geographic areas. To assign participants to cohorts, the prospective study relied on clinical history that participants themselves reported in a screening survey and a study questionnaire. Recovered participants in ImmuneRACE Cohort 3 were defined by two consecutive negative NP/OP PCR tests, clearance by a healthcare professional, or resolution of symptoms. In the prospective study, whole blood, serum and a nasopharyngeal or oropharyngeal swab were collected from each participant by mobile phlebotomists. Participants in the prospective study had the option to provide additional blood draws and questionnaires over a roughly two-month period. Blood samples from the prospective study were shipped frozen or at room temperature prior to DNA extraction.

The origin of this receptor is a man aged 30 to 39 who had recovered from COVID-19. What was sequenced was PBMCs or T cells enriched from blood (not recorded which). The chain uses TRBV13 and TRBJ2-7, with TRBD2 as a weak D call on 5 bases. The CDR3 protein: CASSLAGYEQYF. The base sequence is TGTGCCAGCAGCTTAGCGGGATACGAGCAGTACTTC.